One sample yielded the 10 T cell receptor beta chains listed below, sequenced in a study of cytomegalovirus exposure and HLA in healthy donors. The study ran its PCR with 60 Vbeta and 13 Jbeta primers. Profiling relied on immunoSEQ multiplex PCR, and the TCRdb table lists in-frame clones only, not all of them. The table includes some 120,000 clones, around two thirds detected once. The sample was PBMCs. The receptors come from a woman in her thirties or forties in good health and CMV-seropositive.

The J gene is TRBJ2-1, the V gene TRBV29-1; TRBD2 is a possible D gene (5 bases). The V end lost 3 bases, the J end lost 2 bases, and 14 bases lay between the germline ends. Looked up from germline, CDR1 is SQVTM and CDR2 is ANQGSEA. This CDR3 spans 15 amino acids. CDR3 in amino acids: CSVERTQTPYNEQFF. Here the CDR3 DNA reads TGCAGCGTTGAGCGGACTCAGACTCCCTACAATGAGCAGTTCTTC.

The V and J genes are TRBV29-1 and TRBJ2-5; 10 positions match TRBD2. From germline, CDR1 is SQVTM and CDR2 ANQGSEA. This CDR3 is 16 amino acids long. V shed 6 bases and J 7 bases; nucleotides not matched to a gene: 17. The CDR3 coding sequence is TGCAGCGTGAAAACTCGGATTAGCGGGAGGAGGGTGACCCAGTACTTC. Translating it yields CSVKTRISGRRVTQYF.

This clone is a singleton in its sample. The chain joins TRBV2 to TRBJ1-5; TRBD1 agrees at 10 bases. The CDR3 sequence is 15 residues long. Germline CDR1 is SNHLY and CDR2 is FYNNEI. The J segment lost 7 bases and the V segment lost 4 bases, leaving 7 bases of the junction unmatched. CDR3 nucleotides: TGTGCCAGCAGTGTGGAGACAGGGGGCGGACAGCCCCAGCATTTT. Amino acid sequence: CASSVETGGGQPQHF.

V usage is TRBV27 and J usage is TRBJ1-1; 8 bases align to TRBD1. CDR1 and CDR2 (germline): MNHEY, SMNVEV (reference sequence). The CDR3 has 12 amino acids. V was clipped by 5 bases and J by 7 bases; unmatched bases: 3. CDR3 sequence: CASSKGTGEAFF. The CDR3 DNA reads as TGTGCCAGCAGTAAAGGGACAGGTGAAGCTTTCTTT.

Remarks on this clone: The junction departs from germline at one end; a sequencing error may be responsible. This chain joins TRBV7-7 and TRBJ2-5; TRBD1 matches 7 bases. CDR1 is SSHAT, CDR2 FNYEAQ, per germline (reference sequence). The CDR3 is 13 residues long. In DNA, the CDR3 is TGTGCTAGCAGCCGGGACAGTAGAGAGACCCAGTACTTC. Its translation: CASSRDSRETQYF.

The rearrangement uses TRBV25-1 and TRBJ2-3; TRBD2 matches 14 bases. The trim removed 3 bases at V and 5 bases at J, leaving 4 bases unmatched. The CDR3 is made up of 16 amino acids. CDR1 MGHDK and CDR2 SYGVNS come from the germline V gene. The chain's CDR3 is CASSDRLAGGLDTQYF. The CDR3 nucleotides read TGTGCCAGCAGTGATCGACTAGCGGGAGGGCTAGATACGCAGTATTTT. Based on the CDR3 plus reference TRBV25-1 and TRBJ2-3, the full variable domain is EADIYQTPRYLVIGTGKKITLECSQTMGHDKMYWYQQDPGMELHLIHYSYGVNSTEKGDLSSESTVSRIRTEHFPLTLESARPSHTSQYLCASSDRLAGGLDTQYFGPGTRLTVL.

The chain is built from TRBV28 and TRBJ2-1; D may be TRBD2 (5 bases). Germline assignment: CDR1 MDHEN and CDR2 SYDVKM. Trimming left V 4 bases short and J 5 bases short, with 24 bases between. The CDR3 totals 18 residues. CDR3 in amino acids: CASSYLLLSGLSNNEQFF. The CDR3 nucleotides read TGTGCCAGCAGTTACCTCCTTCTATCCGGACTTTCGAACAATGAGCAGTTCTTC.

The rearrangement links TRBV2 to TRBJ2-4; the D is unclear. The V gene lost 4 bases and the J gene lost 5 bases, with 15 bases spanning the gap. CDR1 and CDR2 (germline): SNHLY, FYNNEI. CDR3 length equals 15 residues. CDR3 protein: CASSVIRNLENIQYF. The CDR3 coding sequence is TGTGCCAGCAGTGTTATCAGGAATCTGGAAAACATTCAGTACTTC.

The chain employs TRBV7-2 and TRBJ1-2, with D maybe TRBD1 (6 bases). Looked up from germline, CDR1 is SGHTA and CDR2 is FQGNSA. V lost 3 bases and J lost 6, with 14 bases in between. CDR3 size: 14 residues. The CDR3 nucleotides read TGTGCCAGCAGCTTTGTGGGGGCCCTAAATGGCTACACCTTC. Its protein product is CASSFVGALNGYTF. Drawing the rest from reference TRBV7-2 and TRBJ1-2, the complete variable domain is GAGVSQSPSNKVTEKGKDVELRCDPISGHTALYWYRQSLGQGLEFLIYFQGNSAPDKSGLPSDRFSAERTGGSVSTLTIQRTQQEDSAVYLCASSFVGALNGYTFGSGTRLTVV.

This chain connects TRBV27 to TRBJ2-1, with 7 positions matching TRBD2. Germline assignment: CDR1 MNHEY and CDR2 SMNVEV (reference sequence). The CDR3 runs to 14 residues. The V segment lost 9 bases and the J segment 7 bases; nucleotides outside the gene matches: 12. As DNA, the CDR3 is TGTGCCAGTACGGGAGGCGGCCCCCTTAATGAGCAGTTCTTC. Translated: CASTGGGPLNEQFF.